These T cell receptor beta chains were read from a single sample in a study of blood T cell repertoires in COVID-19. Repertoires were generated with immunoSEQ multiplex PCR, while TCRdb's copy carries only in-frame clones and drops some. The table includes 60,000 to 70,000 clones, 80% to 90% detected once. The specimen was peripheral blood. Receptors originate from an older woman with COVID-19, enrolled during active disease. The CDR3 runs from the conserved cysteine through the conserved F or W. The D gene is left open where the match is weak. The listing skips clone size in some rows; elsewhere it reads once, few, many or a size class.

d_gene	v_gene	abundance	j_gene	CDR3nt	CDR3aa
TRBD2	TRBV19	NA	TRBJ2-1	TGTGCCAGCCAAACTTTAGCGGGAGGGCCGATAGATGAGCAGTTCTTC	CASQTLAGGPIDEQFF
TRBD1	TRBV7-8	NA	TRBJ1-1	TGTGCCAGCAGCTCCCCGACAGGGGTAGAGACTGAAGCTTTCTTT	CASSSPTGVETEAFF
NA	TRBV6-2/TRBV6-3	NA	TRBJ2-3	TGTGCCAGCAGTTACGACCAGGGCGCAGATACGCAGTATTTT	CASSYDQGADTQYF
TRBD2	TRBV5-4	NA	TRBJ2-7	TGTGCCAGCAGCTTGGTAGGTGCGGGAGGGACCCTCTACGAGCAGTACTTC	CASSLVGAGGTLYEQYF
NA	TRBV6-5	NA	TRBJ1-5	TGTGCCAGCAGTTATTCGACAGAGTATCAGCCCCAGCATTTT	CASSYSTEYQPQHF
NA	TRBV2	NA	TRBJ2-3	TGTGCCAGCAGTGAAGGAGTCAGGGATACGCAGTATTTT	CASSEGVRDTQYF
NA	TRBV4-3	NA	TRBJ2-7	TGCGCCAGCAGCCAAGATGCCGGGGGAAGCTACGAGCAGTACTTC	CASSQDAGGSYEQYF
TRBD1	TRBV6-1	NA	TRBJ2-7	TGTGCCAGCAGTGTTCGGCAGGGGGCCTGGTTCTCCTACGAGCAGTACTTC	CASSVRQGAWFSYEQYF
NA	TRBV4-1	NA	TRBJ1-2	TGCGCCAGCAGCCAAGATCTGGGCAAAGGCTACACCTTC	CASSQDLGKGYTF
NA	TRBV5-4	NA	TRBJ1-2	TGTGCCAGCAGCTTGGCGGGGGGGGATGTTCTTGGCTACACCTTC	CASSLAGGDVLGYTF
NA	TRBV24-1	NA	TRBJ2-7	TGTGCCACCAGTGATTCGGGTTCTCGTCTGGAGCAGTACTTC	CATSDSGSRLEQYF
NA	TRBV3-1/TRBV3-2	once	TRBJ1-4	TGTGCCAGCAGCCAAGTTAACAGTAATGAAAAACTGTTTTTT	CASSQVNSNEKLFF
NA	TRBV15	once	TRBJ2-7	TGTGCCACCAGCAGTTTTCGGGAGAAGCAGTACTTC	CATSSFREKQYF
NA	TRBV2	NA	TRBJ2-7	TGTGCCAGCAGTGAAATGAACACCTCCTACGAGCAGTACTTC	CASSEMNTSYEQYF
NA	TRBV19	NA	TRBJ1-6	TGTGCCAGTAGACCAGGACTGGGTGGCTCACCCCTCCACTTT	CASRPGLGGSPLHF
TRBD1	TRBV18	NA	TRBJ2-5	TGTGCCAGCTCAGGGACAGGGATTGAGACCCAGTACTTC	CASSGTGIETQYF
NA	TRBV7-2	NA	TRBJ1-2	TGTGCCAGCAGCTTAGGGAGGGGAAACTATGGCTACACCTTC	CASSLGRGNYGYTF
NA	TRBV29-1	NA	TRBJ1-1	TGCAGCGTTGGCGGGGGGCATCACACTGAAGCTTTCTTT	CSVGGGHHTEAFF